A selection of T cell receptor beta chains follows, all from one sample in a study of cytomegalovirus exposure and HLA in healthy donors. Assay: immunoSEQ multiplex PCR; the TCRdb copy retains only in-frame clones and omits some. The sample has around 77,000 clones, around three quarters seen once. The sample was PBMCs. Receptor source: a man aged 40-55 years in good health and CMV-seronegative. The CDR3 runs from the conserved cysteine through the conserved F or W. Fields, in order: V gene, clone size, CDR3 protein. Only part of the rows carry a size: once, few, many, or a class if the clone is expanded.

V: TRBV7-9; size: once; CDR3: CASSARQGGTEAFF
V: TRBV25-1; size: .; CDR3: CASSDLYIGQREQYF
V: TRBV5-1; size: .; CDR3: CASSLGQGMYTIYF
V: TRBV14; size: .; CDR3: CASSQVSRVTAFF
V: TRBV6-5; size: .; CDR3: CASRPGGTDTQYF
V: TRBV7-2; size: .; CDR3: CASSQGSGNTIYF
V: TRBV30; size: once; CDR3: CACRQGLVYGYTF
V: TRBV13; size: .; CDR3: CASSLGGQGYWGYTF
V: TRBV4-1; size: few; CDR3: CASSQDDNRAGEKLFF
V: TRBV6-5; size: .; CDR3: CASSYSMEPSGNTIYF
V: TRBV18; size: .; CDR3: CASSPGETQYF
V: TRBV18; size: .; CDR3: CASFSGEFTEAFF
V: TRBV23-1; size: .; CDR3: CASSRSGNQPQHF